A single sample gave rise to the 27 T cell receptor beta chains below, sequenced in a study of vaccination effects on CD4 cells after COVID-19. No antigen has been assigned to these receptors. Clones were sequenced by immunoSEQ multiplex PCR, and TCRdb holds only the in-frame ones, with some missing. In the table there are tens of thousands of clones, more than 60% of which are singletons. Antigen-specific CD4+ T cell clonotypes were called by their expansion after viral peptide-pool culture in ViraFEST. Isolation of CD4+ T cells took place after 10 days of culture. All participants had two doses of either the BNT162b2 or mRNA-1273 vaccine. The sequenced sample was CD4+ T cells from PBMCs cultured with SARS-CoV-2 spike peptides, obtained after COVID-19 vaccination. These receptors came from a human donor who received a COVID-19 vaccine.

This chain links TRBV3-1 (or the pseudogene TRBV3-2) with TRBJ2-7; tentatively, D is TRBD1 (5 bases). Trimming left V 3 bases short and J 3 bases short, with 6 bases between. CDR3 length: 12 amino acids. Germline assignment: CDR1 LGHDT and CDR2 YNNKEL (reference sequence). The CDR3 DNA follows: TGTGCCAGCAGCCACAGGGACTACGAGCAGTACTTC. Its protein is CASSHRDYEQYF.

This chain uses TRBV20-1 with TRBJ2-7, with a weak D call TRBD1 (6 bases). Germline V lookup: CDR1 DFQATT, CDR2 SNEGSKA (reference sequence). The CDR3 contains 10 residues. V dropped 5 bases and J dropped 9 bases, with 11 bases sitting between them. In DNA form, the CDR3 reads TGCAGTGCTCAGGGGAACGTGCAGTACTTC. This encodes CSAQGNVQYF.

The chain combines TRBV5-4 with TRBJ2-1, with a tentative D call TRBD1 (5 bases). V gave up 4 bases and J gave up 3 bases, with 14 bases separating them. The CDR3 has 15 residues. Looked up from germline, CDR1 is SGHNT and CDR2 is YYREEE (reference sequence). CDR3 bases: TGTGCCAGCAGCACGAATAGGGGTTACTACAATGAGCAGTTCTTC. Its protein product is CASSTNRGYYNEQFF.

In its sample, this clone was seen a few times. CDR3 sequence reads: CASSFRQVRSNTEAFF. Here the CDR3 DNA reads TGTGCCAGTAGTTTCCGACAGGTTAGATCGAACACTGAAGCTTTCTTT. The genes are TRBV19 and TRBJ1-1, with a weak D call TRBD1 (6 bases). There are 16 residues in the CDR3. Trimming removed 5 bases from V and 1 base from J, with 17 bases in between. Per germline, CDR1 LNHDA and CDR2 SQIVND (reference sequence).

The CDR3, as DNA: TGTGCCAGCAGTGTGGGGACAGGGGGAAAAATGATCTATGGCTACACCTTC. It specifies CASSVGTGGKMIYGYTF. The chain couples TRBV6-1 to TRBJ1-2; the match to TRBD1 covers 11 bases. Germline CDR1 reads MNHNS; CDR2 reads SASEGT. The J segment lost 4 bases and the V segment lost 4 bases, leaving 11 bases of the junction unmatched. The CDR3 extends over 17 amino acids.

This chain links TRBV24-1 with TRBJ2-3; D not certain. V lost 1 base and J lost 5, with 3 bases in between. Germline CDR1 KGHDR, CDR2 SFDVKD. The CDR3 is made up of 12 amino acids. The CDR3: CATSDLRDTQYF. CDR3 nucleotides: TGTGCCACCAGTGATTTAAGAGATACGCAGTATTTT.

The CDR3 region is CASRAQGMGFYEQYF. Here the CDR3 DNA reads TGCGCCAGCAGGGCCCAGGGAATGGGTTTCTACGAGCAGTACTTC. The chain carries TRBV5-1 and TRBJ2-7; a weak D match, TRBD1 (5 bases). Trimming pared 5 bases from V and 3 bases from J, leaving 18 bases between. CDR1 and CDR2 from the germline V gene are SGHRS and YFSETQ. The CDR3 spans 15 residues.

The chain carries TRBV27 and TRBJ1-1; D unclear. This CDR3 contains 11 residues. V lost 6 bases and J 2 bases, leaving 4 bases between the germline ends. Germline V CDR1 and CDR2: MNHEY, SMNVEV (reference sequence). CDR3 region: CASRKNTEAFF. The CDR3, as DNA: TGTGCCAGCAGGAAAAACACTGAAGCTTTCTTT.

This clone was seen a few times. The chain carries TRBV5-1 and TRBJ2-1; D remains unclear. CDR3 size: 13 residues. The V and J ends lost 1 base and 1 base respectively, with 3 bases between them. Germline V gives CDR1 SGHRS, CDR2 YFSETQ. In DNA, the CDR3 is TGCGCCAGCAGCTTGAATTCCTACAATGAGCAGTTCTTC. This encodes CASSLNSYNEQFF.

The J gene is TRBJ1-2, the V gene TRBV7-2; D not certain. Trimming stripped 2 bases from V and 8 bases from J, with 15 bases between. The CDR3 sequence is 14 residues long. CDR1 and CDR2 from the germline V gene are SGHTA and FQGNSA. The CDR3 sequence: CASSLIEIPKGYTF. CDR3 in DNA: TGTGCCAGCAGCTTAATAGAAATCCCGAAGGGCTACACCTTC.

The chain combines TRBV6-1 with TRBJ2-7; D remains ambiguous. V was clipped by 2 bases and J by 4 bases, with 15 bases between them. The CDR3 spans 15 residues. The germline V gene has CDR1 MNHNS and CDR2 SASEGT. For the CDR3, the DNA is TGTGCCAGCAGTGAAAGGTTTTATGGGCTATACGAGCAGTACTTC. Its protein product is CASSERFYGLYEQYF.

The V and J genes are TRBV3-1 (or the pseudogene TRBV3-2) and TRBJ1-1; D is unclear. V lost 5 bases and J lost 9, with 10 bases in between. CDR3 length equals 11 residues. Germline V CDR1 and CDR2: LGHDT, YNNKEL (reference sequence). The CDR3 bases are TGTGCCAGCAGCAGTGGGTGGAAAGCTTTCTTT. This encodes CASSSGWKAFF.

The J gene is TRBJ2-5, the V gene TRBV11-2; a possible D gene is TRBD2 (5 bases). The CDR3 spans 11 residues. The germline V gene has CDR1 SGHAT and CDR2 FQNNGV. V was pared by 8 bases and J by 5 bases, with 9 bases between. CDR3 coding DNA: TGTGCCAGCGGACTGGGGGAGACCCAGTACTTC. Protein: CASGLGETQYF.

The chain combines TRBV10-3 with TRBJ1-2; 9 nucleotides line up with TRBD1. Unmatched junction bases numbered 2, after V lost 2 bases and J lost 7 bases. The CDR3 runs to 13 residues. Per the germline V gene, CDR1 is ENHRY and CDR2 is SYGVKD. The CDR3 reads CAISERGQGGYTF. As DNA, the CDR3 is TGTGCCATCAGTGAGCGGGGACAGGGTGGCTACACCTTC.

V is TRBV2 and J is TRBJ1-2, with D possibly TRBD1 on 6 matching bases. The ends were cut back, 1 base at V and 8 bases at J, with 11 bases in the middle. Germline V gives CDR1 SNHLY, CDR2 FYNNEI. This CDR3 is 13 amino acids long. CDR3 in amino acids: CASSEDRVGGYTF. In DNA form, the CDR3 reads TGTGCCAGCAGTGAAGACAGGGTTGGCGGCTACACCTTC. Together with reference TRBV2 and TRBJ1-2, the CDR3 gives the full variable domain: EPEVTQTPSHQVTQMGQEVILRCVPISNHLYFYWYRQILGQKVEFLVSFYNNEISEKSEIFDDQFSVERPDGSNFTLKIRSTKLEDSAMYFCASSEDRVGGYTFGSGTRLTVV.

This clone has only a few counts. The chain joins TRBV19 to TRBJ1-5; D gene unclear. The V end lost 3 bases, the J end lost 5 bases, and 14 bases lay between the germline ends. This CDR3 spans 15 amino acids. Per germline, CDR1 LNHDA and CDR2 SQIVND (reference sequence). CDR3 region: CASSIRGSTYQPQHF. CDR3 nucleotide sequence: TGTGCCAGTAGTATTCGAGGGTCAACTTATCAGCCCCAGCATTTT.

The chain employs TRBV6-5 and TRBJ2-7, with no clear D. Germline V lookup: CDR1 MNHEY, CDR2 SVGAGI. CDR3 length: 13 amino acids. Trimming shortened V by 8 bases and J by 4 bases, and 15 bases separated the two germline ends. CDR3 DNA sequence: TGTGCCAGCCTTGATGTTAATGGATACGAGCAGTACTTC. This gives the protein CASLDVNGYEQYF.

The rearrangement joins TRBV5-4 to TRBJ2-5; a possible D gene is TRBD2 (6 bases). Germline V gene sequence: CDR1 SGHNT, CDR2 YYREEE (reference sequence). V was shortened by 0 bases and J by 1 base, with 13 bases between the two germline ends. The CDR3 loop spans 16 amino acids. The chain's CDR3 is CASSLAGASAQETQYF. In DNA, the CDR3 is TGTGCCAGCAGCTTGGCCGGGGCTAGCGCCCAAGAGACCCAGTACTTC.

The DNA for the CDR3 is TGCGCCAGCAGCCGGGCCGGGACAGGGAACACTGAAGCTTTCTTT. Residues: CASSRAGTGNTEAFF. The chain uses TRBV5-1 and TRBJ1-1; TRBD1 aligns across 8 bases. Losses at the gene ends were 4 bases for V and 1 base for J; bases not matched to a gene: 6. Looked up from germline, CDR1 is SGHRS and CDR2 is YFSETQ. The CDR3 is 15 amino acids.

This rearrangement joins TRBV30 to TRBJ1-5; D not resolved. Germline-derived CDR1 and CDR2 are GTSNPN and SVGIG (reference sequence). Trimming cost V 2 bases and J 4 bases, with 9 bases left between them. The CDR3 is 13 amino acids. The CDR3 region is CAWSPQNNQPQHF. In DNA form, the CDR3 reads TGTGCCTGGAGTCCGCAGAATAATCAGCCCCAGCATTTT.

The genes are TRBV4-2 and TRBJ2-6; D not resolved. CDR1 and CDR2 (germline): LGHNA, YNFKEQ. Trimming pared 3 bases from V and 6 bases from J, leaving 9 bases between. This CDR3 spans 14 amino acids. CDR3 amino acids: CASSHQREANVLTF. The CDR3 DNA reads as TGTGCCAGCAGCCATCAAAGGGAGGCCAACGTCCTGACTTTC.

The chain is built from TRBV2 and TRBJ2-3; D uncertain. The V end lost 8 bases, the J end lost 3 bases, and 3 bases lay between the germline ends. The CDR3 contains 10 residues. In germline, CDR1 is SNHLY, CDR2 FYNNEI. The CDR3 here is CASGTDTQYF. The CDR3 DNA reads TGTGCCAGCGGGACAGATACGCAGTATTTT.

Only a few counts were recorded for this clone. This rearrangement joins TRBV2 to TRBJ2-1; D call uncertain. This CDR3 has 14 amino acids. The ends were cut back, 4 bases at V and 1 base at J, with 8 bases in the middle. Germline loops: CDR1 SNHLY, CDR2 FYNNEI. The CDR3 coding sequence is TGTGCCAGCAGTGCCACCAGGTCCTACAATGAGCAGTTCTTC. Translation: CASSATRSYNEQFF.

The chain carries TRBV12-5 and TRBJ2-7; D unclear. Germline-derived CDR1 and CDR2 are LGHNT and FRNRAP. The CDR3 is 11 residues long. The V end was cut by 7 bases, the J end by 2 bases, with 6 bases between. The CDR3 reads CASVLTYEQYF. In nucleotides, the CDR3 is TGTGCTAGTGTTCTAACCTACGAGCAGTACTTC. Using reference TRBV12-5 and TRBJ2-7 for the parts outside the CDR3, the full variable domain is DARVTQTPRHKVTEMGQEVTMRCQPILGHNTVFWYRQTMMQGLELLAYFRNRAPLDDSGMPKDRFSAEMPDATLATLKIQPSEPRDSAVYFCASVLTYEQYFGPGTRLTVT.

The chain has TRBV6-6 and TRBJ2-5, with D possibly TRBD2 on 5 matching bases. The CDR3 runs 15 residues. V was shortened by 4 bases and J by 2 bases, with 14 bases between the two germline ends. Germline CDR1 and CDR2: MNHNY and SVGAGI (reference sequence). CDR3 loop: CASSFTAGRQETQYF. For the CDR3, the DNA is TGTGCCAGCAGTTTCACTGCGGGCCGTCAAGAGACCCAGTACTTC.

The chain links TRBV6-5 to TRBJ1-2; 9 nucleotides align to TRBD1. The V segment lost 4 bases and the J segment 4 bases; nucleotides outside the gene matches: 4. Germline assignment: CDR1 MNHEY and CDR2 SVGAGI. The CDR3 contains 14 residues. This CDR3 is CASSSPGQGYGYTF. The CDR3 DNA sequence: TGTGCCAGCAGTTCCCCGGGACAGGGCTATGGCTACACCTTC.

The genes are TRBV7-8 and TRBJ2-7; possibly TRBD1 for D (5 bases). Trimming stripped 4 bases from V and 5 bases from J, with 12 bases between. The germline gives CDR1 SGHVS, CDR2 FQNEAQ. The CDR3 is made up of 13 amino acids. The CDR3 bases are TGTGCCAGCAGCTCGACAGAAATCCACGAGCAGTACTTC. This sequence encodes CASSSTEIHEQYF. Variable domain in full (rest from reference TRBV7-8 and TRBJ2-7): GAGVSQSPRYKVAKRGQDVALRCDPISGHVSLFWYQQALGQGPEFLTYFQNEAQLDKSGLPSDRFFAERPEGSVSTLKIQRTQQEDSAVYLCASSSTEIHEQYFGPGTRLTVT.